The following is a TCR beta chain sequence with its context. In the original workflow: Counts of nucleated cells, estimated from reference gene primer amplification, were obtained. The data were produced by immunoSEQ multiplex PCR, yet TCRdb's version contains in-frame clones alone and is incomplete. The D gene and trimming were derived from the DNA, and the V and J assignments and clone size from that table. Among more than 110,000 clones listed, approximately 87% were seen once. CDR3 length: 16 residues. V was shortened by 8 bases and J by 0 bases, with 20 bases between the two germline ends. The germline CDR1 and CDR2 sequences are SGHNT and YENEEA. This record belongs to a study of blood T cell repertoires in COVID-19. Study overall: Sites in the United States, Italy and Spain provided acute and convalescent COVID-19 samples. T cells, B-cell-depleted T cells, or PBMCs supplied cDNA or gDNA.

Sample: peripheral blood. The sequence was obtained from a human donor in a cohort sampled during active COVID-19. The V call is TRBV11-3, the J call TRBJ2-7; perhaps TRBD2 as D (6 bases). The CDR3 loop reads CASWGGATLSSYEQYV. Written as DNA, the CDR3 is TGTGCCAGCTGGGGCGGGGCCACACTTAGCTCCTACGAGCAGTACGTC.